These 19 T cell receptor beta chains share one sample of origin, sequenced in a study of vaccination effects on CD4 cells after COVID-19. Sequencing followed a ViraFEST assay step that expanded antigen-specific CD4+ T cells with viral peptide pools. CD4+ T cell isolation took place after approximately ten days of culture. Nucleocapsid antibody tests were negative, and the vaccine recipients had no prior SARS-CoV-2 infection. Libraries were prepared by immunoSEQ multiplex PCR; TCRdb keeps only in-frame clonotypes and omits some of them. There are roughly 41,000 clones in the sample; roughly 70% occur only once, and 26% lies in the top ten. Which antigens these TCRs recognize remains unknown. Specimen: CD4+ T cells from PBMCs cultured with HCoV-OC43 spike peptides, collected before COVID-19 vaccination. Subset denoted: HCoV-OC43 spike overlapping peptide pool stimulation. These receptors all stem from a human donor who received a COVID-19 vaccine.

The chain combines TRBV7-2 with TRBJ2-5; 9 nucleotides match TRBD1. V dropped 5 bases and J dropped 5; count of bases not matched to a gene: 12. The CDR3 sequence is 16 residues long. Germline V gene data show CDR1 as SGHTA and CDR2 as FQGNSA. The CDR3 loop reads CASSVQGAQVRETQYF. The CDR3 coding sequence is TGTGCCAGCAGCGTACAGGGGGCGCAAGTAAGGGAGACCCAGTACTTC. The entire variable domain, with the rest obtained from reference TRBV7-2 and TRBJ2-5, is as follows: GAGVSQSPSNKVTEKGKDVELRCDPISGHTALYWYRQSLGQGLEFLIYFQGNSAPDKSGLPSDRFSAERTGGSVSTLTIQRTQQEDSAVYLCASSVQGAQVRETQYFGPGTRLLVL.

CDR3 amino acids: CASSLEGQGNSPLHF. The CDR3 DNA reads TGTGCCAGCAGCTTAGAGGGACAGGGCAATTCACCCCTCCACTTT. The chain is built from TRBV7-2 and TRBJ1-6; 9 nucleotides align to TRBD1. Germline CDR1 SGHTA, CDR2 FQGNSA. The CDR3 runs to 15 residues. V was pared by 1 base and J by 7 bases, with 2 bases of the junction left unmatched.

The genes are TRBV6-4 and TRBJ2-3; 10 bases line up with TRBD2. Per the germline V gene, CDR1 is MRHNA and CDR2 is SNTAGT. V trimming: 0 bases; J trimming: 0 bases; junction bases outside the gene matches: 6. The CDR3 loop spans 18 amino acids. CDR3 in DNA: TGTGCCAGCAGTGACTCGTATCTAGCGGGGGCGAGCACAGATACGCAGTATTTT. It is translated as CASSDSYLAGASTDTQYF.

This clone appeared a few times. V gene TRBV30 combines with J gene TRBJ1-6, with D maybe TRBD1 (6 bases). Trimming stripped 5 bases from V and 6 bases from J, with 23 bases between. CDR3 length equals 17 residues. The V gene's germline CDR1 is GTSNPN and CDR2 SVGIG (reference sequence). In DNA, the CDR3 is TGTGCCTGGGAACGGGCCAGGGGCGGCGGGCCTAATTCACCCCTCCACTTT. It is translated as CAWERARGGGPNSPLHF. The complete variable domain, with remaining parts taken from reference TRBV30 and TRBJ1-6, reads SQTIHQWPATLVQPVGSPLSLECTVEGTSNPNLYWYRQAAGRGLQLLFYSVGIGQISSEVPQNLSASRPQDRQFILSSKKLLLSDSGFYLCAWERARGGGPNSPLHFGNGTRLTVT.

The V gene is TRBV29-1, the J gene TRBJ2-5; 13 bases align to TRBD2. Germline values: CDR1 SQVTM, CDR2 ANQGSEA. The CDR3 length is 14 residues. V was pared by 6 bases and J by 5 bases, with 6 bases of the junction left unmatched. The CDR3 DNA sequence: TGCAGCGTGAGGACTAGCGGGAGACGGGAGACCCAGTACTTC. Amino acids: CSVRTSGRRETQYF.

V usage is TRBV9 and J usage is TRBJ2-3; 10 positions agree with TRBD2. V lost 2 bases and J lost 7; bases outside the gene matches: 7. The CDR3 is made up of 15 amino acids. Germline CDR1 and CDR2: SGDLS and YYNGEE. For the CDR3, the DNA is TGTGCCAGCAGCGTCGGGAGCGGGGGGGCTCATACGCAGTATTTT. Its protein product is CASSVGSGGAHTQYF.

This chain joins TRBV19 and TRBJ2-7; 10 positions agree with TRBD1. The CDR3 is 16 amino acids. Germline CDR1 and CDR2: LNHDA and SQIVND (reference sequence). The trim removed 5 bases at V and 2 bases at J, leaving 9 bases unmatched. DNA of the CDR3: TGTGCCAGTAGTCTTTTACCGGGACAGGGGACCTACGAGCAGTACTTC. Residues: CASSLLPGQGTYEQYF. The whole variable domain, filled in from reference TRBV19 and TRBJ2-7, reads DGGITQSPKYLFRKEGQNVTLSCEQNLNHDAMYWYRQDPGQGLRLIYYSQIVNDFQKGDIAEGYSVSREKKESFPLTVTSAQKNPTAFYLCASSLLPGQGTYEQYFGPGTRLTVT.

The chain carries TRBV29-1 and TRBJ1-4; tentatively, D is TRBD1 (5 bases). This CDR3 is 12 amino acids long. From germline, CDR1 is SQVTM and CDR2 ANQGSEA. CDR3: CSAGGRNEKLFF. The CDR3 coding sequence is TGCAGTGCCGGGGGTAGGAATGAAAAACTGTTTTTT.

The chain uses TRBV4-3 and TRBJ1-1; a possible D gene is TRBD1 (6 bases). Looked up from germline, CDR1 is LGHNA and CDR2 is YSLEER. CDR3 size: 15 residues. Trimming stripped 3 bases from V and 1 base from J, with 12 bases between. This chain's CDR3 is CASSHTRQANTEAFF. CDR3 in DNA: TGCGCCAGCAGCCACACACGACAGGCGAACACTGAAGCTTTCTTT.

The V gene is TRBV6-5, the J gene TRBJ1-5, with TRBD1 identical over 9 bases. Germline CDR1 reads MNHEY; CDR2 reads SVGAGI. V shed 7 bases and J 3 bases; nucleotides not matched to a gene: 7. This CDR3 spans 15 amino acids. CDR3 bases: TGTGCCAGCATTTGGGGACAGGGCCTCAATCAGCCCCAGCATTTT. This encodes CASIWGQGLNQPQHF.

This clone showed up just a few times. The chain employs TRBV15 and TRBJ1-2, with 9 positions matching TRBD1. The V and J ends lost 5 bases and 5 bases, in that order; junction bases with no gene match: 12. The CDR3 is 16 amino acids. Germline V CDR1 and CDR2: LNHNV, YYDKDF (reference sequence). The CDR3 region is CATSSRGQGGEYGYTF. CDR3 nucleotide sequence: TGTGCCACCAGCTCTCGGGGACAGGGAGGAGAGTATGGCTACACCTTC. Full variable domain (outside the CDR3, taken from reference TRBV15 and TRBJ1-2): DAMVIQNPRYQVTQFGKPVTLSCSQTLNHNVMYWYQQKSSQAPKLLFHYYDKDFNNEADTPDNFQSRRPNTSFCFLDIRSPGLGDTAMYLCATSSRGQGGEYGYTFGSGTRLTVV.

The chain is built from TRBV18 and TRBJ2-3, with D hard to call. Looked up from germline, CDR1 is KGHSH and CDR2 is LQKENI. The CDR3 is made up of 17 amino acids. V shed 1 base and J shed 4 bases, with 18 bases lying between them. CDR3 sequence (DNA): TGTGCCAGCTCACCACAGGAGCAGAAGCATGGTCCAGATACGCAGTATTTT. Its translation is CASSPQEQKHGPDTQYF.

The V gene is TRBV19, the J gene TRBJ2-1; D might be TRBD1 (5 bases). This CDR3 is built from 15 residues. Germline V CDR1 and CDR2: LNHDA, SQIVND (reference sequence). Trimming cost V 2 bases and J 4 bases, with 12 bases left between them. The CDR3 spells CASSIRQGRYNEQFF. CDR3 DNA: TGTGCCAGTAGTATACGGCAGGGTAGGTACAATGAGCAGTTCTTC.

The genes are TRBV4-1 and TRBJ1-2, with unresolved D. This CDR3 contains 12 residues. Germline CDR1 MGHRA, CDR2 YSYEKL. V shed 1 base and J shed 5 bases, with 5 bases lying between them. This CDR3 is CASSQVGYGYTF. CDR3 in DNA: TGCGCCAGCAGCCAAGTAGGGTATGGCTACACCTTC.

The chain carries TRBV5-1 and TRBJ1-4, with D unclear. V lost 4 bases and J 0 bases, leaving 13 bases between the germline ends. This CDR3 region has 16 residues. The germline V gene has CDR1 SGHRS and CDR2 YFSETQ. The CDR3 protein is CASSPAADTTNEKLFF. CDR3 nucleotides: TGCGCCAGCAGCCCAGCGGCCGATACAACTAATGAAAAACTGTTTTTT.

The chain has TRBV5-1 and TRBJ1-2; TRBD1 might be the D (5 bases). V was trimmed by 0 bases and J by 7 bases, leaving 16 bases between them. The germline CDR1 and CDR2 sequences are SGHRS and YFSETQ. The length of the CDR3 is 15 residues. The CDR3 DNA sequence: TGCGCCAGCAGCTTGGCCCCGGGGGTTAATAGTGGCTACACCTTC. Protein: CASSLAPGVNSGYTF.

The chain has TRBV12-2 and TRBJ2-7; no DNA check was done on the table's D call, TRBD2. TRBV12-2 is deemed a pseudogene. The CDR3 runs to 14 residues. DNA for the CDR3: TGTGCAAGTCGCTCCGGGGGGAATCCCTACGAGCAGTACTTC. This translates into CASRSGGNPYEQYF.

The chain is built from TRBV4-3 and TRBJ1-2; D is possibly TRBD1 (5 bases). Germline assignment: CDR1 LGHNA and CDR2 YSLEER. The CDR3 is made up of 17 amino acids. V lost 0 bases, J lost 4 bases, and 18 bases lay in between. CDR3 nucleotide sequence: TGCGCCAGCAGCCAAGACCTTCCGGGGCGTGGGGTCTATGGCTACACCTTC. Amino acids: CASSQDLPGRGVYGYTF.

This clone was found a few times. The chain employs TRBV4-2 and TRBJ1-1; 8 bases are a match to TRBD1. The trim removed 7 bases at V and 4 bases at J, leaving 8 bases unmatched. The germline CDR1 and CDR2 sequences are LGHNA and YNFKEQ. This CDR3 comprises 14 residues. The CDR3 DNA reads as TGTGCCAGCAACCCAGGGGGCGCGAGCACTGAAGCTTTCTTT. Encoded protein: CASNPGGASTEAFF.